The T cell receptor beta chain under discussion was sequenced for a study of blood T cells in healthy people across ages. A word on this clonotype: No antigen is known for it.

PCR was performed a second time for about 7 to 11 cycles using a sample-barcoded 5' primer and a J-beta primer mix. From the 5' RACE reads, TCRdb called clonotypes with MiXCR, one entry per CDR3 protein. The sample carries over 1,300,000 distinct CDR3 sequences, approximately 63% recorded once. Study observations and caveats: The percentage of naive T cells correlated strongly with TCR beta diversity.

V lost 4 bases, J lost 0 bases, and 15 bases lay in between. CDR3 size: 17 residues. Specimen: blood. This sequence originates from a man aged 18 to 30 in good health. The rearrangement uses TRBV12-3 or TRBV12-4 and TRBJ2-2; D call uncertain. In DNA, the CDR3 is TGTGCCAGCAGTTCACCTACACATACCGCGAACACCGGGGAGCTGTTTTTT. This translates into CASSSPTHTANTGELFF.